A selection of T cell receptor beta chains follows, all from one sample in a study of STAT5B mutations in CD4+ large granular lymphocyte leukemia. Using immunoSEQ multiplex PCR, the repertoire was profiled, and TCRdb retains in-frame clones only, with some absent. The sample lists roughly 36,000 clones; around 89% were seen once. What was sequenced was CD4+ T cells from blood buffy coats. Receptor source: a human donor in good health. Both conserved end residues are part of each CDR3. The order of the fields is CDR3 DNA, CDR3 protein, V gene, J gene, clone size, D gene. The D gene is left open where the match is weak. Some rows have no size entry. The others give once, few or many, or a class for an expanded clone.

DNA: TGCGCCAGCAGCTTGTTCGGCAGCGGCGTTGGCTACACCTTC
CDR3: CASSLFGSGVGYTF
V: TRBV5-1
J: TRBJ1-2
size: NA
D: NA

DNA: TGTGCCAGCACCGCCGGACTAGCGGGAGTGAATGAGCAGTTCTTC
CDR3: CASTAGLAGVNEQFF
V: TRBV9
J: TRBJ2-1
size: NA
D: TRBD2

DNA: TGTGCCAGCAGTATGGGACGGATGGGCCCAGATACGCAGTATTTT
CDR3: CASSMGRMGPDTQYF
V: TRBV6-5
J: TRBJ2-3
size: NA
D: NA

DNA: TGTGCCAGCAGCGACGGACAGGGATTGGGAGCTTTCTTT
CDR3: CASSDGQGLGAFF
V: TRBV2
J: TRBJ1-1
size: NA
D: TRBD1

DNA: TGTGCCAGCAGTTATTCCGGGACAGGTGCGCGCGAGCAGTACTTC
CDR3: CASSYSGTGAREQYF
V: TRBV6-5
J: TRBJ2-7
size: NA
D: TRBD1

DNA: TGTGCCAGCAGCTTAGGGTCGTTCCCTGCGGACTATGGCTACACCTTC
CDR3: CASSLGSFPADYGYTF
V: TRBV7-8
J: TRBJ1-2
size: NA
D: NA

DNA: TGTGCCAGCAGTGAAATGAGATATGAGCAGTTCTTC
CDR3: CASSEMRYEQFF
V: TRBV6-1
J: TRBJ2-1
size: NA
D: NA

DNA: TGTGCCAGCAGTTACTCGCATCAGATCACTGAAGCTTTCTTT
CDR3: CASSYSHQITEAFF
V: TRBV6-5
J: TRBJ1-1
size: NA
D: NA

DNA: TGTGCCATCAGTGAGTCTGGGACTAGCGGGAGGTCCTACGAGCAGTACTTC
CDR3: CAISESGTSGRSYEQYF
V: TRBV10-3
J: TRBJ2-7
size: NA
D: TRBD2

DNA: TGTGCCAGCATGACGGCTCGGGCAGCTTTGAATAACTATGGCTACACCTTC
CDR3: CASMTARAALNNYGYTF
V: TRBV5-8
J: TRBJ1-2
size: NA
D: NA

DNA: TGTGCCAGCAGCGTAGGGGTAGGACATAGCACAGATACGCAGTATTTT
CDR3: CASSVGVGHSTDTQYF
V: TRBV9
J: TRBJ2-3
size: NA
D: NA

DNA: TGCGCCAGCAGCCTTCGTGGCGGGAACACCATATATTTT
CDR3: CASSLRGGNTIYF
V: TRBV4-3
J: TRBJ1-3
size: NA
D: NA

DNA: TGTGCCAGCAGTACACAGGGGCCTATGGACGAGCAGTACTTC
CDR3: CASSTQGPMDEQYF
V: TRBV2
J: TRBJ2-7
size: NA
D: TRBD1

DNA: TGTGCCAGCCCAAAGTCGTCGCGAAGAGATAACACTGAAGCTTTCTTT
CDR3: CASPKSSRRDNTEAFF
V: TRBV27
J: TRBJ1-1
size: NA
D: NA

DNA: TGTGCCAGCAGCTTATTATTAGCGGCGCAAGAGACCCAGTACTTC
CDR3: CASSLLLAAQETQYF
V: TRBV7-2
J: TRBJ2-5
size: NA
D: NA

DNA: TGTGCCAGCAGCTCCACGAACACCGGGGAGCTGTTTTTT
CDR3: CASSSTNTGELFF
V: TRBV11-2
J: TRBJ2-2
size: NA
D: NA

DNA: TGTGCCAGCAGCCCCTCCCGGTACAGGCCCAGGGAGACCCAGTACTTC
CDR3: CASSPSRYRPRETQYF
V: TRBV7-8
J: TRBJ2-5
size: NA
D: NA

DNA: TGTGCCAGCAGTGTACATGAGCAGTTCTTC
CDR3: CASSVHEQFF
V: TRBV2
J: TRBJ2-1
size: NA
D: NA

DNA: TGTGCCAGCAGTAACGGGGGGTGGGAGGAGACCCAGTACTTC
CDR3: CASSNGGWEETQYF
V: TRBV7-8
J: TRBJ2-5
size: NA
D: TRBD2

DNA: TGTGCCACCAGCAGAGATATCGGAGGGGAAGCTTTCTTT
CDR3: CATSRDIGGEAFF
V: TRBV15
J: TRBJ1-1
size: NA
D: NA

DNA: TGTGCCATCAGTCCCCAGCCGGGACTAGCGGGAGGTTACAATGAGCAGTTCTTC
CDR3: CAISPQPGLAGGYNEQFF
V: TRBV10-3
J: TRBJ2-1
size: NA
D: TRBD2

DNA: TGCGCCAGCAGCCAAGGGACTAGCGGGAGTACCTACGAGCAGTACTTC
CDR3: CASSQGTSGSTYEQYF
V: TRBV4-1
J: TRBJ2-7
size: NA
D: TRBD2

DNA: TGCACCAGCAGCCCGGGGGCACCCACTGAAGCTTTCTTT
CDR3: CTSSPGAPTEAFF
V: TRBV1
J: TRBJ1-1
size: NA
D: NA

DNA: TGTGCCAGCAGAAGACGACAGCTGAACACTGAAGCTTTCTTT
CDR3: CASRRRQLNTEAFF
V: TRBV13
J: TRBJ1-1
size: NA
D: NA

DNA: TGTGCCAGCAGCTTAGTGGGGCTTCAGTATGAACCCCAGCATTTT
CDR3: CASSLVGLQYEPQHF
V: TRBV7-4
J: TRBJ1-5
size: few
D: NA

DNA: TGCAGCGCCTACCCCGAGGGGCGCGGGGCCAACGTCCTGACTTTC
CDR3: CSAYPEGRGANVLTF
V: TRBV29-1
J: TRBJ2-6
size: NA
D: NA

DNA: TGTGCCAGCAGCTCCGCGGGGGTTAATCAGCCCCAGCATTTT
CDR3: CASSSAGVNQPQHF
V: TRBV7-2
J: TRBJ1-5
size: NA
D: NA

DNA: TGCGCCAGCAGCTTGACTGGGGGGGGCACAGATACGCAGTATTTT
CDR3: CASSLTGGGTDTQYF
V: TRBV5-1
J: TRBJ2-3
size: NA
D: TRBD2

DNA: TGCAGTGCGGACCCGTCAGAGACCCAGTACTTC
CDR3: CSADPSETQYF
V: TRBV20-1
J: TRBJ2-5
size: NA
D: NA

DNA: TGTGCCAGCAGCGTCCTCTATTATGCCACTGAAGCTTTCTTT
CDR3: CASSVLYYATEAFF
V: TRBV9
J: TRBJ1-1
size: NA
D: NA

DNA: TGTGCCAGCAGCTCCGGACAGCGTGAAGCTTTCTTT
CDR3: CASSSGQREAFF
V: TRBV7-2
J: TRBJ1-1
size: NA
D: NA

DNA: TGTGCCAGCAGCCTCCTTCGCGGCGGGGATCAAGAGACCCAGTACTTC
CDR3: CASSLLRGGDQETQYF
V: TRBV11-3
J: TRBJ2-5
size: NA
D: NA

DNA: TGTGCCAGCAGTTACTCGGAAGAAGTCTCCTACGAGCAGTCCTTC
CDR3: CASSYSEEVSYEQSF
V: TRBV6-5
J: TRBJ2-7
size: NA
D: NA

DNA: TGTGCCAGCGCAAGGGATACTGGAAAGAACTATGGCTACACCTTC
CDR3: CASARDTGKNYGYTF
V: TRBV14
J: TRBJ1-2
size: NA
D: NA

DNA: TGTGCCAGCAGCTTACGAGCCTCGACCACCTACGAGCAGTACTTC
CDR3: CASSLRASTTYEQYF
V: TRBV7-2
J: TRBJ2-7
size: NA
D: NA

DNA: TGTGCCAGCACTTTGGAAAGCAATCAGCCCCAGCATTTT
CDR3: CASTLESNQPQHF
V: TRBV6-8
J: TRBJ1-5
size: NA
D: NA

DNA: TGTGCCAGCAGCTTAAGTAGCGGGAGCGTTGGTGAGCAGTTCTTC
CDR3: CASSLSSGSVGEQFF
V: TRBV11-3
J: TRBJ2-1
size: NA
D: TRBD2

DNA: TGTGCCAGCAGCTTAGGTCAGTTCCAAGAGACCCAGTACTTC
CDR3: CASSLGQFQETQYF
V: TRBV11-3
J: TRBJ2-5
size: NA
D: NA

DNA: TGTGCCAGCAGCCAACGATATTCACAGGGTCATGATGATGGCTACACCTTC
CDR3: CASSQRYSQGHDDGYTF
V: TRBV7-6
J: TRBJ1-2
size: NA
D: NA

DNA: TGCAGCCACCGGGACTTAAACATTCAGTACTTC
CDR3: CSHRDLNIQYF
V: TRBV29-1
J: TRBJ2-4
size: NA
D: NA

DNA: TGTGCCAGCAGCTTAGCTCTAGCGGGTTGGGGGAATGAGCAGTTCTTC
CDR3: CASSLALAGWGNEQFF
V: TRBV7-9
J: TRBJ2-1
size: NA
D: TRBD2

DNA: TGTGCCAGCAGCTTAGCGGGGGCCAACCGTTACGATGAGCAGTTCTTC
CDR3: CASSLAGANRYDEQFF
V: TRBV7-2
J: TRBJ2-1
size: NA
D: NA

DNA: TGTGCTAGCAGCTTAGACAGGGGTGAGACCCAGTACTTC
CDR3: CASSLDRGETQYF
V: TRBV7-7
J: TRBJ2-5
size: NA
D: TRBD1

DNA: TGTGCCAGCAGCTTGGCTTATGGCTACACCTTC
CDR3: CASSLAYGYTF
V: TRBV5-6
J: TRBJ1-2
size: NA
D: NA

DNA: TGTGCCATCAGTGATCAGATGAGCAATCAGCCCCAGCATTTT
CDR3: CAISDQMSNQPQHF
V: TRBV10-3
J: TRBJ1-5
size: NA
D: NA

DNA: TGCGCCAGCAGCCAAGAAGTCGTCTTTGTAGGCAGACCGACCGGGGAGCTGTTTTTT
CDR3: CASSQEVVFVGRPTGELFF
V: TRBV4-3
J: TRBJ2-2
size: once
D: NA

DNA: TGTGCCAGCAGTTACTCGCGCCAGGGCACTGAAGCTTTCTTT
CDR3: CASSYSRQGTEAFF
V: TRBV6-6
J: TRBJ1-1
size: NA
D: NA

DNA: TGTGCCAGCAGCGTAGAGGCGGGGAGGACAGATACGCAGTATTTT
CDR3: CASSVEAGRTDTQYF
V: TRBV9
J: TRBJ2-3
size: once
D: NA

DNA: TGTGCCAGCAGCTTAGAGTCAAGCGAGACCTCTGGAAACACCATATATTTT
CDR3: CASSLESSETSGNTIYF
V: TRBV11-2
J: TRBJ1-3
size: NA
D: NA

DNA: TGTGCCAGCAGCTCTCGAGAGACCCAGTACTTC
CDR3: CASSSRETQYF
V: TRBV7-2
J: TRBJ2-5
size: NA
D: NA

DNA: TGTGCCAGTAGGTTTCTAGCGAGGACCGGGGAGCTGTTTTTT
CDR3: CASRFLARTGELFF
V: TRBV2
J: TRBJ2-2
size: NA
D: NA

DNA: TGTGCCAGTAGCTCTTGGACTAGCGGGGGTGAGCAGTTCTTC
CDR3: CASSSWTSGGEQFF
V: TRBV19
J: TRBJ2-1
size: NA
D: TRBD2

DNA: TGTGCCAGCAGCCCTGCCCGCAACATTCAGTACTTC
CDR3: CASSPARNIQYF
V: TRBV27
J: TRBJ2-4
size: NA
D: NA

DNA: TGTGCCAGCAGCCCACGTAGGGATGCCCCTTCCCTCTACGAGCAGTACTTC
CDR3: CASSPRRDAPSLYEQYF
V: TRBV7-9
J: TRBJ2-7
size: NA
D: NA